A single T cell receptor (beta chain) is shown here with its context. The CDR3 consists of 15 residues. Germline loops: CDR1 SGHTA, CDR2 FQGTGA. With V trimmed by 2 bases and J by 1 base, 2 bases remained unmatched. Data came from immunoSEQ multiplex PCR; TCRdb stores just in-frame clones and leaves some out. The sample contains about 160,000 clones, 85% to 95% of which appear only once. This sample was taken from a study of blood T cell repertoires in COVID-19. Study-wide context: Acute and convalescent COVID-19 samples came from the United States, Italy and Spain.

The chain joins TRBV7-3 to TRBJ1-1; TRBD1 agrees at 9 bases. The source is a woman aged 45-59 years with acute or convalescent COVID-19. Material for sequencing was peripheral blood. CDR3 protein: CASSLGGQGNTEAFF. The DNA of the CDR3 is TGTGCCAGCAGCTTAGGGGGACAGGGGAACACTGAAGCTTTCTTT.